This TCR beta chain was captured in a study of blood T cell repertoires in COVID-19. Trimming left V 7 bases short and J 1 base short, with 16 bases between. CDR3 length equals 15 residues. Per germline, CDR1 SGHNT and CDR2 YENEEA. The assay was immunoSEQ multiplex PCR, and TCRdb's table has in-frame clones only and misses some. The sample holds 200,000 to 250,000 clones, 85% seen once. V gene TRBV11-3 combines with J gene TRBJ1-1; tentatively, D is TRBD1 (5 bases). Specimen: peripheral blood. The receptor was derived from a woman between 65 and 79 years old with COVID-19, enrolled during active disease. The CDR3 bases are TGTGCCAGCACCCCCCAGGGTCGCGGGAACACTGAAGCTTTCTTT. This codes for CASTPQGRGNTEAFF.